Listed below are T cell receptor beta chains from one sample, sequenced in a study of blood T cell repertoires in COVID-19. Sequenced by immunoSEQ multiplex PCR; TCRdb stores in-frame clones only, minus some. The sample gives around 100,000 clones, roughly 84% of which show up once; roughly 12% is in the top ten. The sequenced material came from peripheral blood. Every receptor here comes from a human donor in a cohort sampled during active COVID-19. Each CDR3 is given with its conserved first and last residue. D genes are given only for firm matches. Rows may omit the clone size; those that give it use once, few, many or a size class.

size: -; V: TRBV5-1; J: TRBJ2-7; D: -; CDR3: CASSLGNRDLYEQYF; DNA: TGCGCCAGCAGCCTGGGCAACAGGGATCTCTACGAGCAGTACTTC
size: -; V: TRBV5-1; J: TRBJ2-5; D: TRBD1; CDR3: CASSVGTAQETQYF; DNA: TGCGCCAGCAGCGTCGGGACAGCACAAGAGACCCAGTACTTC
size: -; V: TRBV7-8; J: TRBJ2-1; D: TRBD1; CDR3: CASSPRGQANNEQFF; DNA: TGTGCCAGCAGCCCGAGGGGACAGGCGAACAATGAGCAGTTCTTC
size: few; V: TRBV5-6; J: TRBJ2-7; D: -; CDR3: CASSLGMGGSSYEQYF; DNA: TGTGCCAGCAGCTTGGGGATGGGGGGAAGCTCCTACGAGCAGTACTTC
size: -; V: TRBV4-1; J: TRBJ2-3; D: -; CDR3: CASSGGGGLTDTQYF; DNA: TGCGCCAGCAGCGGTGGGGGGGGCCTAACAGATACGCAGTATTTT
size: -; V: TRBV19; J: TRBJ2-1; D: TRBD2; CDR3: CASSAGGVSYNEQFF; DNA: TGTGCCAGTAGTGCCGGGGGGGTGTCCTACAATGAGCAGTTCTTC
size: -; V: TRBV5-4; J: TRBJ2-7; D: -; CDR3: CASSRGAEGEQYF; DNA: TGTGCCAGCAGCCGCGGGGCGGAGGGCGAGCAGTACTTC
size: once; V: TRBV29-1; J: TRBJ2-2; D: -; CDR3: CSGLATGELFF; DNA: TGCAGCGGACTGGCCACCGGGGAGCTGTTTTTT
size: few; V: TRBV13; J: TRBJ2-2; D: TRBD1; CDR3: CASSLTGSRTTGELFF; DNA: TGTGCCAGCAGCTTGACAGGGAGCCGAACAACCGGGGAGCTGTTTTTT
size: -; V: TRBV27; J: TRBJ2-7; D: -; CDR3: CASTRTSPYEQYF; DNA: TGTGCCAGCACCCGGACAAGTCCCTACGAGCAGTACTTC
size: few; V: TRBV5-1; J: TRBJ2-2; D: TRBD2; CDR3: CASSTSGGATGELFF; DNA: TGCGCCAGCAGCACTAGCGGGGGGGCGACCGGGGAGCTGTTTTTT
size: -; V: TRBV12-3/TRBV12-4; J: TRBJ1-1; D: -; CDR3: CASSKDGDTEAFF; DNA: TGTGCCAGCAGCAAAGACGGGGACACTGAAGCTTTCTTT
size: -; V: TRBV6-4; J: TRBJ2-7; D: -; CDR3: CASSDFSGAEQYF; DNA: TGTGCCAGCAGTGACTTTAGCGGTGCGGAGCAGTACTTC
size: few; V: TRBV7-2; J: TRBJ2-5; D: -; CDR3: CASSANRAQETQYF; DNA: TGTGCCAGCAGCGCTAACAGGGCCCAAGAGACCCAGTACTTC
size: -; V: TRBV12-5; J: TRBJ1-1; D: TRBD1; CDR3: CASGLGQGGGTEAFF; DNA: TGTGCTAGTGGTTTAGGACAGGGAGGGGGCACTGAAGCTTTCTTT
size: -; V: TRBV5-6; J: TRBJ1-2; D: TRBD1; CDR3: CASSPPGQFYGYTF; DNA: TGTGCCAGCAGCCCCCCGGGACAGTTCTATGGCTACACCTTC
size: -; V: TRBV6-5; J: TRBJ2-7; D: TRBD1; CDR3: CASRAADRAYEQYF; DNA: TGTGCCAGCAGGGCCGCCGACAGGGCCTACGAGCAGTACTTC
size: -; V: TRBV7-8; J: TRBJ1-2; D: -; CDR3: CASSSGVSGYTF; DNA: TGTGCCAGCAGCTCAGGGGTCTCTGGCTACACCTTC
size: -; V: TRBV19; J: TRBJ1-6; D: -; CDR3: CASTIPGGRSPLHF; DNA: TGTGCCAGTACCATCCCGGGGGGTCGGTCACCCCTCCACTTT
size: -; V: TRBV7-2; J: TRBJ1-2; D: -; CDR3: CASSLSSGAGLIYGYTF; DNA: TGTGCCAGCAGCTTATCATCAGGAGCGGGCCTGATCTATGGCTACACCTTC
size: -; V: TRBV5-6; J: TRBJ1-2; D: -; CDR3: CASSFLGRGANYGYTF; DNA: TGTGCCAGCAGCTTCTTGGGTAGAGGAGCTAACTATGGCTACACCTTC
size: -; V: TRBV7-2; J: TRBJ2-5; D: TRBD2; CDR3: CASSLVGGGYQETQYF; DNA: TGTGCCAGCAGCTTAGTCGGCGGGGGATACCAAGAGACCCAGTACTTC
size: -; V: TRBV5-4; J: TRBJ1-1; D: -; CDR3: CASSLGGGGTEAFF; DNA: TGTGCCAGCAGCCTGGGCGGCGGGGGCACTGAAGCTTTCTTT
size: -; V: TRBV12-5; J: TRBJ2-1; D: TRBD2; CDR3: CASESGVGGDEQFF; DNA: TGTGCTAGTGAGAGTGGAGTGGGAGGGGATGAGCAGTTCTTC
size: -; V: TRBV6-2/TRBV6-3; J: TRBJ2-7; D: -; CDR3: CASSYSSYSTEQYF; DNA: TGTGCCAGCAGTTACTCGAGTTACAGTACCGAGCAGTACTTC
size: few; V: TRBV7-9; J: TRBJ2-7; D: -; CDR3: CASSLGGHVEQYF; DNA: TGTGCCAGCAGCTTAGGAGGACACGTCGAGCAGTACTTC